The rows below give T cell receptor beta chains drawn from one sample of a study of blood T cell repertoires in COVID-19. The repertoire was sequenced with immunoSEQ multiplex PCR; TCRdb's copy has only in-frame clones and lacks some. The sample carries roughly 60,000 clones, approximately 88% recorded once. Material: peripheral blood. The receptors were sampled from a man in his fifties with active COVID-19. Each CDR3 is given with its conserved first and last residue. The D gene is left open where the match is weak. Where a row states a size, it is once, few, many or the class of an expanded clone; other rows omit it.

NA | TRBJ2-1 | TRBD2 | TRBV19 | TGTGCCAGTAGTATTAGAGGACTAGCGAATCTTTGGCAGTTCTTC | CASSIRGLANLWQFF
NA | TRBJ2-7 | NA | TRBV5-1 | TGCGCCAGCAGCTGGCAGGGGGGCGGCGAGCAGTACTTC | CASSWQGGGEQYF
NA | TRBJ2-7 | TRBD1 | TRBV10-3 | TGTGCCATCAGTGGCCAGGGGGCTAACGAGCAGTACTTC | CAISGQGANEQYF
NA | TRBJ2-6 | NA | TRBV19 | TGTGCCAGTAGTCCACAGGGATCTGGGGCCAACGTCCTGACTTTC | CASSPQGSGANVLTF
NA | TRBJ2-7 | NA | TRBV7-2 | TGTGCCAGCAGCCGCCGGCGGTTCGAGCAGTACTTC | CASSRRRFEQYF
NA | TRBJ2-5 | TRBD2 | TRBV6-5 | TGTGCCAGCAGTCGACTAGCTCAAGAGACCCAGTACTTC | CASSRLAQETQYF
NA | TRBJ1-1 | NA | TRBV13 | TGTGCCAGCAGCAACAGGGTCGCTGAAGCTTTCTTT | CASSNRVAEAFF
NA | TRBJ2-1 | NA | TRBV29-1 | TGCAGCAATAGCGGAAGCTCCTACAATGAGCAGTTCTTC | CSNSGSSYNEQFF
NA | TRBJ1-2 | NA | TRBV9 | TGTGCCAGCAGCGGTGATTTAAAACAGGGCTATGGCTACACCTTC | CASSGDLKQGYGYTF
NA | TRBJ2-5 | TRBD2 | TRBV5-4 | TGTGCCAGCAGCTTGGGGGGCGGGGGTACCTTAGAGACCCAGTACTTC | CASSLGGGGTLETQYF
NA | TRBJ2-7 | TRBD1 | TRBV7-9 | TGTGCCAGCAGCGGACAGGGAAACTACGAGCAGTACTTC | CASSGQGNYEQYF
NA | TRBJ2-2 | NA | TRBV10-3 | TGTGCCATCAGTGGGGTCGGCGGCACCGGGGAGCTGTTTTTT | CAISGVGGTGELFF
few | TRBJ1-1 | NA | TRBV18 | TGTGCCAGCTCACCTACGACAGGCTTCCAAGGCGCTGAAGCTTTCTTT | CASSPTTGFQGAEAFF
NA | TRBJ2-1 | TRBD2 | TRBV19 | TGTGCCAGTAGTCCCGGACTAGCGGGGCACGAGCAGTTCTTC | CASSPGLAGHEQFF
NA | TRBJ2-5 | TRBD2 | TRBV5-1 | TGCGCCAGCAGCCGGGGTAGCGGGAGCCAAGAGACCCAGTACTTC | CASSRGSGSQETQYF
NA | TRBJ2-7 | NA | TRBV3-1/TRBV3-2 | TGTGCCAGCAGCCAGCGACGGGAACCGTCGGAGCAGTACTTC | CASSQRREPSEQYF
NA | TRBJ2-1 | NA | TRBV7-9 | TGTGCCAGCAGCCCCCGGGCGGGGTCCTACAATGAGCAGTTCTTC | CASSPRAGSYNEQFF
NA | TRBJ2-3 | TRBD1 | TRBV5-5 | TGTGCCAGCAGCTTGGAAGTTCAGGGGGCACGGGATACGCAGTATTTT | CASSLEVQGARDTQYF
NA | TRBJ1-1 | NA | TRBV9 | TGTGCCAGCAGCCCAGACCTAGGGGAGGGTGAAGCTTTCTTT | CASSPDLGEGEAFF
NA | TRBJ2-3 | TRBD2 | TRBV5-4 | TGTGCCAGCAGCTTGGGAGGACTAGCGGGGGCGGCAGATACGCAGTATTTT | CASSLGGLAGAADTQYF
few | TRBJ1-1 | NA | TRBV7-3 | TGTGCCAGCAGCTCCCCAGGACAGCGGGAAGCTTTCTTT | CASSSPGQREAFF
few | TRBJ2-2 | TRBD1 | TRBV7-3 | TGTGCCAGCAGCCGCCAGGGGGCGCTCACCGGGGAGCTGTTTTTT | CASSRQGALTGELFF
once | TRBJ2-7 | TRBD2 | TRBV10-3 | TGTGCCATCAGTGAACTAGCGGGGGCACGCTACGAGCAGTACTTC | CAISELAGARYEQYF
NA | TRBJ2-5 | TRBD2 | TRBV6-5 | TGTGCCAGCAGGGCCGCGGGGGAAGAGACCCAGTACTTC | CASRAAGEETQYF
NA | TRBJ1-4 | NA | TRBV25-1 | TGTGCCAGCAGTTTCCTAGAATGGGAAAAACTGTTTTTT | CASSFLEWEKLFF
NA | TRBJ1-1 | NA | TRBV5-1 | TGCGCCAGCAGCGCTCAGGGAACCACTGAAGCTTTCTTT | CASSAQGTTEAFF
NA | TRBJ2-2 | TRBD1 | TRBV29-1 | TGCAGCGTTGTACAGGGGGCCCTTAACACCGGGGAGCTGTTTTTT | CSVVQGALNTGELFF
NA | TRBJ2-1 | NA | TRBV14 | TGTGCCAGCAGCTCCACGGTATCTACGGTGGAGCAGTTCTTC | CASSSTVSTVEQFF
NA | TRBJ1-5 | TRBD1 | TRBV3-1/TRBV3-2 | TGTGCCAGCGCGGGCGGGACAGTTAATCAGCCCCAGCATTTT | CASAGGTVNQPQHF
NA | TRBJ2-1 | NA | TRBV21-1 | TGTGCCAGCAACGGGGGGGGCTCCTACAATGAGCAGTTCTTC | CASNGGGSYNEQFF
once | TRBJ2-1 | NA | TRBV11-2 | TGTGCCAGCAGCTCCCCTCGAGGTCAAAAGCAGTTCTTC | CASSSPRGQKQFF
NA | TRBJ1-2 | TRBD1 | TRBV7-6 | TGTGCCAGCAGCCCCCAGGGGGGCGTTAACTATGGCTACACCTTC | CASSPQGGVNYGYTF
NA | TRBJ2-5 | NA | TRBV5-4 | TGTGCCAGCAGCTTGTACACACAGGGGACCCAGTACTTC | CASSLYTQGTQYF
NA | TRBJ2-3 | NA | TRBV7-7 | TGTGCCAGCAGCTTAGGATTAGGGGCGACAGATACGCAGTATTTT | CASSLGLGATDTQYF
NA | TRBJ2-5 | TRBD1 | TRBV5-1 | TGCGCCAGCAGCTCTCCCCGACAGGGGTCGGCCCAGTACTTC | CASSSPRQGSAQYF
NA | TRBJ2-5 | TRBD2 | TRBV7-2 | TGTGCCAGCAGCTTAGAGCGGGGGAGGGAGACCCAGTACTTC | CASSLERGRETQYF
NA | TRBJ1-2 | NA | TRBV6-5 | TGTGCCAGCAGTTTGGGTTCTCCTCAGGGCGGCTACACCTTC | CASSLGSPQGGYTF
NA | TRBJ2-3 | TRBD2 | TRBV14 | TGTGCCAGCAGCCAAGAATATTGGACTAGCGGGGGGGCCGATACGCAGTATTTT | CASSQEYWTSGGADTQYF
once | TRBJ1-6 | NA | TRBV4-1 | TGCGCCAGCAGCTCCCCGGTCTCCTATAATTCACCCCTCCACTTT | CASSSPVSYNSPLHF
NA | TRBJ2-7 | NA | TRBV12-2 | TGTGCAAGTCGCTTCATAGTTTTAGTGCAGTACTTC | CASRFIVLVQYF
NA | TRBJ2-3 | TRBD2 | TRBV6-1 | TGTGCCAGCAGTGAAGCGGCGGGACTAGCGGGGTCAGATACGCAGTATTTT | CASSEAAGLAGSDTQYF
NA | TRBJ2-3 | TRBD2 | TRBV19 | TGTGCCAGTAGTATGGCGGGGGGTTTCAGGGATACGCAGTATTTT | CASSMAGGFRDTQYF